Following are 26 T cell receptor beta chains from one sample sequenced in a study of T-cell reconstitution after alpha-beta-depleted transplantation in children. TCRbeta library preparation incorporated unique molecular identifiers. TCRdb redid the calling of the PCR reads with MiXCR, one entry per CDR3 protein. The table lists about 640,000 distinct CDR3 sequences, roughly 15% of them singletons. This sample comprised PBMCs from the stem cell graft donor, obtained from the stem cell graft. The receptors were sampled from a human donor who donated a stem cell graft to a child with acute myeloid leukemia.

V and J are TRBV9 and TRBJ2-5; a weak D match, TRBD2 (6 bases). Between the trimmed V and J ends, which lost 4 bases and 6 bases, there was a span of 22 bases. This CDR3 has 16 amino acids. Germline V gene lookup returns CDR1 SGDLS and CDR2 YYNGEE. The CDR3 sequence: CASSPEVGDLGKTQYF. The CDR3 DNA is TGTGCCAGCAGCCCCGAAGTTGGGGACTTAGGGAAGACCCAGTACTTC.

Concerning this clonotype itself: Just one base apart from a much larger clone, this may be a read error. The CDR3 nucleotides are TGCAGTGCTCCCCGGTGGGTGAGCAATCAGCCCCAGCATTTT. Translating gives CSAPRWVSNQPQHF. The chain employs TRBV20-1 and TRBJ1-5; D gene ambiguous. CDR1 DFQATT and CDR2 SNEGSKA come from the germline V gene (reference sequence). The V gene lost 5 bases and the J gene lost 1 base, with 12 bases spanning the gap. The CDR3 extends over 14 amino acids.

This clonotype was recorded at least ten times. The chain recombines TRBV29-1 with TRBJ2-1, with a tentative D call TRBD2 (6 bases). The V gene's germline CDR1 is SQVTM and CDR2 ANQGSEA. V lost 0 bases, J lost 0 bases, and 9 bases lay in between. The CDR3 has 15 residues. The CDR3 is CSVEDGRSSYNEQFF. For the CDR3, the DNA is TGCAGCGTTGAAGATGGGAGGAGCTCCTACAATGAGCAGTTCTTC.

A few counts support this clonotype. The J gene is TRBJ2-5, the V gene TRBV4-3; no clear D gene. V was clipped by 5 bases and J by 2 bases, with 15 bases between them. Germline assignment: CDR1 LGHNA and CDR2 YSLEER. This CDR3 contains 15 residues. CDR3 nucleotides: TGCGCCAGCAGCACCCGGGCTGCCGATCAAGAGACCCAGTACTTC. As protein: CASSTRAADQETQYF.

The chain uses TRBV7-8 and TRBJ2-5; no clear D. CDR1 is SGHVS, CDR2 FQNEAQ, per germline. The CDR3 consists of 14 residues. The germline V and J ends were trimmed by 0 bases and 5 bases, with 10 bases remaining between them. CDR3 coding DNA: TGTGCCAGCAGCTTAGCGCTGGGCAAGGAGACCCAGTACTTC. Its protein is CASSLALGKETQYF.

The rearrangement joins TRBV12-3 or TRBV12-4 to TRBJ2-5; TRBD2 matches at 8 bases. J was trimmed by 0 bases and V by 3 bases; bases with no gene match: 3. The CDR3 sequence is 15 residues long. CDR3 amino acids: CASSFWRGDQETQYF. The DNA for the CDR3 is TGTGCCAGCAGTTTTTGGCGGGGGGACCAAGAGACCCAGTACTTC.

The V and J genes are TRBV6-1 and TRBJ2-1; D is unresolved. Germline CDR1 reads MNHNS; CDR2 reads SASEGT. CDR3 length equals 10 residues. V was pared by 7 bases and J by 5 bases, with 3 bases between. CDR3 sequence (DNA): TGTGCCAGCATCAACAATGAGCAGTTCTTC. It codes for CASINNEQFF.

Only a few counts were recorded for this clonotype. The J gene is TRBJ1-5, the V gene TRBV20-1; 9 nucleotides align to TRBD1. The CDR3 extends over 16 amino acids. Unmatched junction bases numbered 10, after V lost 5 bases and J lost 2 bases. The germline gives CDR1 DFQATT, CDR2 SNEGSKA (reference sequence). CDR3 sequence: CSAPLLDRGRNQPQHF. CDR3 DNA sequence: TGCAGTGCTCCATTATTGGACAGGGGACGCAATCAGCCCCAGCATTTT.

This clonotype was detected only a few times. CDR3 DNA: TGCAGTGCCACGGGTCCTAGCGGGGGGGCGGGTGAGGATACGCAGTATTTT. It is translated as CSATGPSGGAGEDTQYF. The V and J genes are TRBV20-1 and TRBJ2-3; 12 bases map to TRBD2. V shed 6 bases, J shed 6 bases, and the junction held 16 bases outside the gene matches. This CDR3 has 17 residues. CDR1 is DFQATT, CDR2 SNEGSKA, per germline (reference sequence).

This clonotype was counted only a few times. CDR3 coding DNA: TGTGCCAGCAGCCCTCGGCAGGGAACCGGGGCCAACGTCCTGACTTTC. Translation gives CASSPRQGTGANVLTF. V gene TRBV5-5 combines with J gene TRBJ2-6, with a weak D call TRBD1 (5 bases). The CDR3 is 16 amino acids. From germline, CDR1 is SGHKS and CDR2 YYEKEE (reference sequence). Trimming removed 4 bases from V and 4 bases from J, with 15 bases in between.

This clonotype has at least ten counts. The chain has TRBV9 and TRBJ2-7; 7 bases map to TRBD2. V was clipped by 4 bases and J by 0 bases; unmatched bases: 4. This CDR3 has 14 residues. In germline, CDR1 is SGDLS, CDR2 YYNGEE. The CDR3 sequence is CASSPGGLSYEQYF. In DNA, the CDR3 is TGTGCCAGCAGCCCGGGAGGCCTCTCCTACGAGCAGTACTTC.

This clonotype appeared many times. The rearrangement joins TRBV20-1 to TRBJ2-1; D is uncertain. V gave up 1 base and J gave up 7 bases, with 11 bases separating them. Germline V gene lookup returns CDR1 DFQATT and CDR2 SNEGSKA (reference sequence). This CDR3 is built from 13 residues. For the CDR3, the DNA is TGCAGTGCTAGAGGCTGGTTGGCAAATGAGCAGTTCTTC. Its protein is CSARGWLANEQFF.

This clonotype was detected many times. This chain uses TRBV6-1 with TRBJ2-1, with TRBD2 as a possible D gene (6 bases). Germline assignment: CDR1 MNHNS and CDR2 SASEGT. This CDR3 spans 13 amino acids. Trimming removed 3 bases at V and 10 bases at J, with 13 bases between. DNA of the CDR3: TGTGCCAGCAGTGATCAGCGTGGAGGGGAGCAGTTCTTC. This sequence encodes CASSDQRGGEQFF.

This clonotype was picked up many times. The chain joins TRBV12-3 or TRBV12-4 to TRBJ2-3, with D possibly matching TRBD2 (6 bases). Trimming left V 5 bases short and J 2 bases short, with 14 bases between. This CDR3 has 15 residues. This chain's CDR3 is CASSAGPTYTDTQYF. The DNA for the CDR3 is TGTGCCAGCAGTGCGGGACCCACGTACACAGATACGCAGTATTTT.

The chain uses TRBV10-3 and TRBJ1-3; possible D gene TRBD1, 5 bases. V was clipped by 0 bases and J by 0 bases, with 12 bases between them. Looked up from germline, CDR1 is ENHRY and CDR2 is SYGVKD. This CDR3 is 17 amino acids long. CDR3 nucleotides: TGTGCCATCAGTGAGTCGCAGGGAACCTTCTCTGGAAACACCATATATTTT. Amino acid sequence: CAISESQGTFSGNTIYF.

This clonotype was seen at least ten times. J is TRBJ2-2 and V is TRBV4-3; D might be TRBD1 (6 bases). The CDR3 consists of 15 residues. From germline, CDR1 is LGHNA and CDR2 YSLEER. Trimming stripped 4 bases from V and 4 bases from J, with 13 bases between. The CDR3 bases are TGCGCCAGCAGCCCGCAGGGGATTGGCACCGGGGAGCTGTTTTTT. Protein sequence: CASSPQGIGTGELFF.

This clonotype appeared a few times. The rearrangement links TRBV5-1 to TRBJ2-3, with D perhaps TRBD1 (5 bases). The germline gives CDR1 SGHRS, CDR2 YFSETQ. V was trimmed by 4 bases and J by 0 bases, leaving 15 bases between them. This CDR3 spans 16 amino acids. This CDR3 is CASSSQTVTSTDTQYF. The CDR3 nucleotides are TGCGCCAGCAGCAGCCAGACAGTTACTAGCACAGATACGCAGTATTTT. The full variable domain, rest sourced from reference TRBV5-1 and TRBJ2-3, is KAGVTQTPRYLIKTRGQQVTLSCSPISGHRSVSWYQQTPGQGLQFLFEYFSETQRNKGNFPGRFSGRQFSNSRSEMNVSTLELGDSALYLCASSSQTVTSTDTQYFGPGTRLTVL.

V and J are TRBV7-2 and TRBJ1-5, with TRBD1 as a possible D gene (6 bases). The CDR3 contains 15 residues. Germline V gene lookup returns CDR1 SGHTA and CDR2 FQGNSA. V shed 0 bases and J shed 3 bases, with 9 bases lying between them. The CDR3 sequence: CASSLAQGPNQPQHF. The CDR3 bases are TGTGCCAGCAGCTTAGCACAGGGCCCCAATCAGCCCCAGCATTTT.

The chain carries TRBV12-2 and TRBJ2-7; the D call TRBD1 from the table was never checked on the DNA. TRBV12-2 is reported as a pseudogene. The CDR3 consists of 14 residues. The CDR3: CASRPHWAQFEQYV. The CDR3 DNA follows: TGTGCAAGTCGCCCCCACTGGGCGCAGTTCGAGCAGTACGTC.

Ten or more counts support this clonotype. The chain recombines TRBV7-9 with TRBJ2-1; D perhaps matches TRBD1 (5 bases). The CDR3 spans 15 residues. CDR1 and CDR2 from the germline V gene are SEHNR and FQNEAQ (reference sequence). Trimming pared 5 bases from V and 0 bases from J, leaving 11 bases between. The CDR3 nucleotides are TGTGCCAGCAGCCAATCCAGGGTCTCCTACAATGAGCAGTTCTTC. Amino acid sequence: CASSQSRVSYNEQFF.

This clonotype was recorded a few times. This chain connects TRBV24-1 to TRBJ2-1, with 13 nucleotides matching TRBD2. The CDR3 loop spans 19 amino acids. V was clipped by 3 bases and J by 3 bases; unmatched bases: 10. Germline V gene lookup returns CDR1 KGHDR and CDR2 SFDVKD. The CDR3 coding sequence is TGTGCCACCAGTGATGTGGGACTTGGGACTAGCGGGGACTACAATGAGCAGTTCTTC. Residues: CATSDVGLGTSGDYNEQFF.

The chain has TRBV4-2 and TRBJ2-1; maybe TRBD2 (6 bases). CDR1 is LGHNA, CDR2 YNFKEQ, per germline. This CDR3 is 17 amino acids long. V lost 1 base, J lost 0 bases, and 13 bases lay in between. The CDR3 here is CASSQGAGLLSYNEQFF. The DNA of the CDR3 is TGTGCCAGCAGCCAAGGCGCGGGGTTACTCTCCTACAATGAGCAGTTCTTC.

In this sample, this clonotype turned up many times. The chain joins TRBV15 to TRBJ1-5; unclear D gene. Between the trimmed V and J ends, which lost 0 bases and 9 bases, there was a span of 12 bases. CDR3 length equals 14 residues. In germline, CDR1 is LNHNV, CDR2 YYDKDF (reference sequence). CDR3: CATSREGTLGPQHF. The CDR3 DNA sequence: TGTGCCACCAGCAGAGAGGGTACCTTGGGGCCCCAGCATTTT.

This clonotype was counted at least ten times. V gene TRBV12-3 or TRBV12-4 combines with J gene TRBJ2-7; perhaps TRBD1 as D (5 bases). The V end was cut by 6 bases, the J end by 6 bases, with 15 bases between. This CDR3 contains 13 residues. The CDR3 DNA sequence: TGTGCCAGCAGCCTAGGGGTAGGTGGCGAGCAGTACTTC. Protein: CASSLGVGGEQYF.

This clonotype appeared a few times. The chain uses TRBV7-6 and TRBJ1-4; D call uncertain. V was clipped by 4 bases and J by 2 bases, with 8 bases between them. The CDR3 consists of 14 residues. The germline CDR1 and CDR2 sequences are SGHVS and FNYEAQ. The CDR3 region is CASSSLGTNEKLFF. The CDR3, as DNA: TGTGCCAGCAGCTCGTTAGGGACTAATGAAAAACTGTTTTTT.

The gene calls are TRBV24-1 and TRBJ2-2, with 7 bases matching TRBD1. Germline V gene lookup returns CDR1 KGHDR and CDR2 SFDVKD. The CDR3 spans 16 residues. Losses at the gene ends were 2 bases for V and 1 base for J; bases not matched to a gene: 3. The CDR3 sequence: CATSDYGQENTGELFF. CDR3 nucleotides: TGTGCCACCAGTGATTACGGACAGGAGAACACCGGGGAGCTGTTTTTT.